The clone carrying this T cell receptor (beta chain) appeared many times. The CDR3 is made up of 16 amino acids. J lost 1 base, V lost 5 bases, and 6 bases had no gene match. The germline CDR1 and CDR2 sequences are SGHVS and FNYEAQ. The TCR beta cDNA libraries carried unique molecular identifiers. TCRdb re-called the PCR reads through MiXCR, storing one row per CDR3 protein. The sample has under 200,000 distinct CDR3 sequences, under 40% seen once; the top ten hold 25% to 30%. This entry belongs to a study of post-analysis software for immune sequencing data. The chain is built from TRBV7-6 and TRBJ2-1, with TRBD2 identical over 9 bases. The sequence derives from a girl aged 5 to 17 with multiple sclerosis. Sequencing used blood, obtained after autologous hematopoietic stem cell transplantation. The CDR3 DNA reads TGTGCCAGCAGCCTCGTAGCGGGAGAGTCCTACAATGAGCAGTTCTTC. This translates into CASSLVAGESYNEQFF.